This TCR beta chain was documented in a study of blood T cell repertoires in COVID-19. This CDR3 is built from 14 residues. J lost 9 bases, V lost 6 bases, and 6 bases had no gene match. Germline CDR1 and CDR2: MNHEY and SVGAGI. Original methodology: Quantification of nucleated cells was approximated via reference gene primer amplification. Assay used: immunoSEQ multiplex PCR; TCRdb lists only in-frame clones, some missing. V and J calls and clone size are given by that table; D and trimming were obtained from the DNA. The data show approximately 220,000 clones, 80% to 90% seen once. The sample taken for sequencing was PBMCs or T cells enriched from blood (not recorded which). The V gene is TRBV6-5, the J gene TRBJ1-6, with 9 bases aligning to TRBD1. This sequence was found in a woman in her twenties or thirties who had been exposed to COVID-19. The DNA for the CDR3 is TGTGCCAGCAGCGGGGACAGGGATGGTTCACCCCTCCACTTT. Its protein product is CASSGDRDGSPLHF.